The 9 T cell receptor beta chains given below trace back to one sample, sequenced in a study of T-cell reconstitution after alpha-beta-depleted transplantation in children. Preparing the TCRbeta library involved the use of unique molecular identifiers. TCRdb recomputed calls from the PCR reads with MiXCR, one row per CDR3 protein. The repertoire holds tens of thousands of distinct CDR3 sequences, with about a sixth as singletons. This sample comprised PBMCs, mostly from graft donor cells, obtained 360 days after TCRalphabeta/CD19-depleted stem cell transplant. These receptors all stem from a male patient aged 2-10 years who had a stem cell transplant for acute lymphoblastic leukemia, so the T cells may come from the graft donor.

The CDR3 sequence: CAISAGLAGGEQYF. Here the CDR3 DNA reads TGTGCCATCAGTGCGGGACTAGCGGGAGGGGAGCAGTACTTC. The chain recombines TRBV10-3 with TRBJ2-7; 16 bases align to TRBD2. With 4 bases clipped from V and 7 bases from J, the junction kept 1 base outside the gene matches. The CDR3 has 14 residues. Germline V gene data show CDR1 as ENHRY and CDR2 as SYGVKD.

This clonotype came up a few times. V gene TRBV7-9 combines with J gene TRBJ2-1; D is perhaps TRBD2 (5 bases). The CDR3 extends over 14 amino acids. CDR1 and CDR2 (germline): SEHNR, FQNEAQ (reference sequence). The germline V and J ends were trimmed by 7 bases and 9 bases, with 19 bases remaining between them. CDR3 loop: CASTVSDWLSEQFF. DNA of the CDR3: TGTGCCAGCACCGTGTCGGACTGGCTCAGTGAGCAGTTCTTC.

This chain links TRBV4-1 with TRBJ2-3; possibly TRBD2 for D (5 bases). Trimming removed 2 bases from V and 0 bases from J, with 15 bases in between. CDR1 is MGHRA, CDR2 YSYEKL, per germline. The CDR3 has 17 amino acids. CDR3 in DNA: TGCGCCAGCAGCCAACCAAGACTGGACTCTAGCACAGATACGCAGTATTTT. This gives the protein CASSQPRLDSSTDTQYF.

The chain joins TRBV4-2 to TRBJ2-3, with a possible D match to TRBD1 (5 bases). There are 15 residues in the CDR3. From germline, CDR1 is LGHNA and CDR2 YNFKEQ. Trimming shortened V by 0 bases and J by 10 bases, and 17 bases separated the two germline ends. CDR3 sequence (DNA): TGTGCCAGCAGCCAAGATCTGGGGTATAGGGGCGCGCAGTATTTT. It is translated as CASSQDLGYRGAQYF.

This clonotype was detected a few times. The V gene is TRBV5-1, the J gene TRBJ2-2; 8 bases agree with TRBD1. Trimming at V came to 4 bases and at J to 4 bases, leaving 3 bases not matched to a gene. Germline CDR1 is SGHRS and CDR2 is YFSETQ. The CDR3 length is 14 residues. The CDR3 coding sequence is TGCGCCAGCAGCCTCCAGGGGGCCACCGGGGAGCTGTTTTTT. It is translated as CASSLQGATGELFF.

This clonotype was observed many times. V usage is TRBV12-3 or TRBV12-4 and J usage is TRBJ1-1, with D unresolved. V lost 3 bases and J lost 4, with 9 bases in between. The CDR3 is 13 amino acids. CDR3 coding DNA: TGTGCCAGCAGTTTCAGAGATCGCACTGAAGCTTTCTTT. Translation gives CASSFRDRTEAFF.

The V gene is TRBV12-3 or TRBV12-4, the J gene TRBJ1-6; 8 positions agree with TRBD1. Trimming removed 4 bases from V and 4 bases from J; junction bases left unmatched: 3. CDR3 size: 15 residues. CDR3 loop: CASSSGQEYNSPLHF. CDR3 in DNA: TGTGCCAGCAGTTCGGGACAGGAATATAATTCACCCCTCCACTTT.

Of note for this clonotype: One junction end does not reproduce the germline sequence, and a read error may be involved. The rearrangement links TRBV7-9 to TRBJ1-3; D not resolved. CDR3 length equals 17 residues. Germline CDR1 SEHNR, CDR2 FQNEAQ (reference sequence). Here the CDR3 DNA reads TGTGCCAGCAGCTTAGAAGGTGTCGGTCCGTCTGGTAACACCATATATTTT. Residues: CASSLEGVGPSGNTIYF.

This sequence joins TRBV12-3 or TRBV12-4 and TRBJ1-2; D not certain. Trimming removed 3 bases at V and 7 bases at J, with 18 bases between. This CDR3 has 15 amino acids. CDR3 loop: CASSFGRRPVGGYTF. DNA of the CDR3: TGTGCCAGCAGTTTCGGTCGGCGGCCGGTTGGTGGCTACACCTTC.